In this sample, the clone carrying this T cell receptor (beta chain) turned up many times. As yet, its antigen is unknown. TCRdb keeps only in-frame clones here, not all; method: immunoSEQ multiplex PCR. The repertoire consists of under 150,000 clones, with roughly 86% occurring once and the leading ten covering roughly 13%. Germline V gene sequence: CDR1 LNHDA, CDR2 SQIVND (reference sequence). V lost 0 bases and J lost 0; bases outside the gene matches: 2. This CDR3 comprises 17 residues. Every patient had mismatch repair deficiency by PCR or immunohistochemistry. TCR sequencing covered a few patients who responded to pembrolizumab. The data were obtained in a study of PD-1 blockade in mismatch repair-deficient tumors. Study-level points and caveats: After pembrolizumab, tumor-resident clones rose rapidly, then generally contracted before radiologic responses.

This specimen was peripheral blood, taken 44 weeks after starting pembrolizumab. The rearrangement joins TRBV19 to TRBJ2-6; 7 positions agree with TRBD1. The TCR sequence derives from an adult with mismatch repair-deficient cancer. DNA for the CDR3: TGTGCCAGTAGTATAGATGGGGACAGCTCTGGGGCCAACGTCCTGACTTTC. Residues: CASSIDGDSSGANVLTF.